This is a list of T cell receptor beta chains from one sample in a study of blood T cell repertoires in COVID-19. Some clones are missing from TCRdb's copy, which holds only in-frame ones; the method was immunoSEQ multiplex PCR. The sample yields fewer than 200,000 clones, around 72% seen once. The sample taken for sequencing was peripheral blood. Receptors originate from an elderly woman with acute or convalescent COVID-19. The CDR3 runs from the conserved cysteine through the conserved F or W. D genes are given only for firm matches. Size is omitted from some rows. Given values are once, few, many or a class for expanded clones.

>-|TRBJ1-4|-|TRBV5-1|16
TGCGCCAGCAGTGGGGCACGGGGGGAAACTAATGAAAAACTGTTTTTT
CASSGARGETNEKLFF
>-|TRBJ2-3|-|TRBV7-9|18
TGTGCCAGCAGCTGGGTACGGTCTACGACAGACCTCGGGGATACGCAGTATTTT
CASSWVRSTTDLGDTQYF
>few|TRBJ2-1|-|TRBV5-4|16
TGTGCCAGCACGGACGGGATGACGGGGAACTACAATGAGCAGTTCTTC
CASTDGMTGNYNEQFF
>-|TRBJ1-1|-|TRBV19|14
TGTGCCAGTAGAATGTGGACAGCAAACACTGAAGCTTTCTTT
CASRMWTANTEAFF
>-|TRBJ2-2|TRBD2|TRBV5-4|19
TGTGCCAGCACCGCAGGGGGACTAGCGGGAACGTTACGGGCCGGGGAGCTGTTTTTT
CASTAGGLAGTLRAGELFF
>many|TRBJ2-5|TRBD1|TRBV6-5|15
TGTGCCAGCAGAACCGGGACAGGGCCACAAGAGACCCAGTACTTC
CASRTGTGPQETQYF
>-|TRBJ1-6|-|TRBV21-1|17
TGTGCCAGCAGCAAGAATAAACCGACAGGGGGCGGTTCACCCCTCCACTTT
CASSKNKPTGGGSPLHF
>few|TRBJ2-1|-|TRBV20-1|13
TGCAGTGCTAGTAGAGACTACGACAATGAGCAGTTCTTC
CSASRDYDNEQFF
>-|TRBJ2-1|TRBD1|TRBV19|14
TGTGCCAGTAGGTGGACAGGGTTCCACAATGAGCAGTTCTTC
CASRWTGFHNEQFF
>-|TRBJ2-7|TRBD1|TRBV5-4|15
TGTGCCAGCAGCAGACCGGGACAGGTTGATTACGAGCAGTACTTC
CASSRPGQVDYEQYF
>-|TRBJ1-5|-|TRBV15|12
TGTGCCACCAGCTTCACCCAGGGGCCCCAGCATTTT
CATSFTQGPQHF
>-|TRBJ2-5|-|TRBV2|15
TGTGCCAGCAGTGGGGGTGCGGGATTAGGAGAGACCCAGTACTTC
CASSGGAGLGETQYF
>-|TRBJ1-2|TRBD1|TRBV6-5|15
TGTGCCAGCAGTTACCAGACAGGGCGAGGGGATGGCTACACCTTC
CASSYQTGRGDGYTF
>-|TRBJ2-7|-|TRBV28|13
TGTGCCAGCAGTCCAGGGGAGTCAAGGGAGCAGTACTTC
CASSPGESREQYF
>once|TRBJ2-2|TRBD2|TRBV11-2|16
TGTGCCGTTAAGGCTAGCGGGAGGGCTGACACCGGGGAGCTGTTTTTT
CAVKASGRADTGELFF
>-|TRBJ1-6|-|TRBV28|18
TGTGCCAGCACGCCACCATGGCCGGCTAGCTCCTATAATTCACCCCTCCACTTT
CASTPPWPASSYNSPLHF
>-|TRBJ1-1|-|TRBV19|13
TGTGCCACCCTGGGGGCAGGACGGACTGAAGCTTTCTTT
CATLGAGRTEAFF
>-|TRBJ1-1|-|TRBV29-1|16
TGCAGCGTTGAGGGGAGGAGGGTCGGGCCGCACACTGAAGCTTTCTTT
CSVEGRRVGPHTEAFF
>-|TRBJ2-1|-|TRBV9|15
TGTGCCAGCAGCGTAGGGTGGGCCTCCTACAATGAGCAGTTCTTC
CASSVGWASYNEQFF
>-|TRBJ2-7|-|TRBV6-2/TRBV6-3|14
TGTGCCAGCAGTTACGATACCTTCCGGAGCGAGCAGTACTTC
CASSYDTFRSEQYF
>-|TRBJ2-7|-|TRBV7-2|13
TGTGCCAGCAGCTTTGAGAGGGCCTACGAGCAGTACTTC
CASSFERAYEQYF
>-|TRBJ2-6|TRBD1|TRBV24-1|20
TGTGCCACCAGTGACCCTACCTCGGGACAGGATAGCTCTGGGGCCAACGTCCTGACTTTC
CATSDPTSGQDSSGANVLTF
>-|TRBJ2-3|TRBD2|TRBV4-2|16
TGTGCCAGCAGCCAGATCACTAGCGACCGTCTTCATACGCAGTATTTT
CASSQITSDRLHTQYF
>-|TRBJ1-1|-|TRBV5-6|13
TGTGCCAGCAGCTTAATCGGGGGCACTGAAGCTTTCTTT
CASSLIGGTEAFF
>-|TRBJ2-3|TRBD1|TRBV5-1|14
TGCGCCAGCACGGGACAGGGGGCCTTAGATACGCAGTATTTT
CASTGQGALDTQYF
>-|TRBJ2-1|TRBD2|TRBV10-3|15
TGTGCCATCAGCGAGTCTAGCGGGACATGGAATGAGCAGTTCTTC
CAISESSGTWNEQFF
>few|TRBJ1-1|TRBD1|TRBV7-2|13
TGTGCCAGCAGCTGGACAGGGAACACTGAAGCTTTCTTT
CASSWTGNTEAFF
>-|TRBJ1-5|-|TRBV27|17
TGTGCCAGCAGTTCCGTTATGCGGGGGCAGGGCAATCAGCCCCAGCATTTT
CASSSVMRGQGNQPQHF
>-|TRBJ2-7|-|TRBV27|12
TGTGCCAGCAGTTTTCAGATTTACGAGCAGTACTTC
CASSFQIYEQYF
>-|TRBJ1-4|-|TRBV7-2|15
TGTGCCAGCAGCGTAAAGTGGGGGGGCGGTGAAAAACTGTTTTTT
CASSVKWGGGEKLFF
>few|TRBJ1-3|-|TRBV28|16
TGTGCCAGCAGTTCAGGGGCTTGGAGCTCTGGAAACACCATATATTTT
CASSSGAWSSGNTIYF
>-|TRBJ2-2|TRBD2|TRBV6-5|16
TGTGCCAGCAGTTACGCCAGCGGGGTGAACACCGGGGAGCTGTTTTTT
CASSYASGVNTGELFF
>once|TRBJ2-7|-|TRBV9|15
TGTGCCAGCAGCGTAGCATCTCAGGCCCTGGAAGAGCAGTACTTC
CASSVASQALEEQYF
>-|TRBJ1-5|-|TRBV6-2/TRBV6-3|13
TGTGCCAGCAGTCATAAGCCTCCTCAGCCCCAGCATTTT
CASSHKPPQPQHF
>-|TRBJ1-1|-|TRBV30|13
TGTGCCTGGAGGACACAGGGAGACACTGAAGCTTTCTTT
CAWRTQGDTEAFF